Listed here is a single TCR beta chain. This specimen comes from a study of cytotoxic CD8 clonotypes in ibrutinib-treated CLL. Assay: immunoSEQ multiplex PCR; the TCRdb copy retains only in-frame clones and omits some. Seen here are over 130,000 clones, 70% to 90% observed once, and the top ten hold 6.5% to 8%. The CDR3 sequence is 15 residues long. Germline CDR1 SGHRS, CDR2 YFSETQ. V was clipped by 4 bases and J by 3 bases, with 16 bases between them. This TCR came from a human donor with chronic lymphocytic leukemia. The gene calls are TRBV5-1 and TRBJ1-2, with a tentative D call TRBD1 (5 bases). The starting material was PBMCs, obtained after 36 months of ibrutinib treatment. CDR3 in DNA: TGCGCCAGCAGCCCCGGTGGGGCCACGCACTATGGCTACACCTTC. As protein: CASSPGGATHYGYTF. Looking up the rest from reference TRBV5-1 and TRBJ1-2 gives the full variable domain: KAGVTQTPRYLIKTRGQQVTLSCSPISGHRSVSWYQQTPGQGLQFLFEYFSETQRNKGNFPGRFSGRQFSNSRSEMNVSTLELGDSALYLCASSPGGATHYGYTFGSGTRLTVV.